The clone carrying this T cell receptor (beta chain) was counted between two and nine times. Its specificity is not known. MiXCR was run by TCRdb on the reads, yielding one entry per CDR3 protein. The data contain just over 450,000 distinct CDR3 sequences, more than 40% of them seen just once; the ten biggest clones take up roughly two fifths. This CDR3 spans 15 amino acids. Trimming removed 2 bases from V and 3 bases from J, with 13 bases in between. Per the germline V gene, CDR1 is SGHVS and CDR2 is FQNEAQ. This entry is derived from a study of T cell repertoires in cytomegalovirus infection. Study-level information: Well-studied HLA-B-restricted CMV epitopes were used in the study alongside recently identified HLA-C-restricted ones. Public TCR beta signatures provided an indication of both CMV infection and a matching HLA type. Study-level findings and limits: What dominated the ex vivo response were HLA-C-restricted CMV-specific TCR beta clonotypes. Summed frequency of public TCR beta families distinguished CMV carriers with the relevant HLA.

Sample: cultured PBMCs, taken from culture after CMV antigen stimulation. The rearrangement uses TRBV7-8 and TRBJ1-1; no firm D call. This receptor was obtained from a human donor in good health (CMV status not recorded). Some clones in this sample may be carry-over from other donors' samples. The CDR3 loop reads CASSLWAGLDTEAFF. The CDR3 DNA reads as TGTGCCAGCAGCTTATGGGCGGGGTTGGACACTGAAGCTTTCTTT.